The following is a T cell receptor beta chain sequence with its context. Its specificity is unknown. This record comes from a study of cytomegalovirus exposure and HLA in healthy donors. Whole-study results and caveats: Productive status was seen about 90% or about 30% of the time for most TCR beta V segments in an earlier analysis.

Amplification used 60 Vbeta primers and 13 Jbeta primers. Original analysis: About 11 million of tens of millions of unique TCR beta chains were shared, per a later count. Clones were sequenced by immunoSEQ multiplex PCR, and TCRdb holds only the in-frame ones, with some missing. The V and J calls and the clone size are those of that table, but D and trimming were determined from the DNA. This sample has about 140,000 clones, with 75% to 90% found just once. The sample was PBMCs. The sequence was collected from a female donor in good health and CMV-seronegative.

The CDR3 loop reads CASSLWQEATDTQYF. The CDR3 nucleotides are TGTGCCAGCAGCTTGTGGCAGGAAGCCACAGATACGCAGTATTTT. The chain has TRBV5-6 and TRBJ2-3; D unresolved. The ends were cut back, 1 base at V and 2 bases at J, with 11 bases in the middle. The CDR3 is made up of 15 amino acids. Germline lookup yields CDR1 SGHDT and CDR2 YYEEEE.